This TCR beta chain was found in a study of identifying expanded T cells in peripheral blood (dated by TCRdb to about 2019). About the investigation overall: Technical replicates were generated by sequencing separate aliquots of the same genomic DNA pool, and four replicates were compared pairwise. What the work shows at the level of the full study, not this receptor alone: Between technical replicates the binomial model flagged roughly 1.1 differentially abundant clones, whereas over around 2 weeks the binomial model flagged about 15 and over four weeks around 20. In all healthy donors, the variance in clone template counts between samples taken two weeks apart rose significantly as total template count increased. The beta-binomial model significantly reduced the number of clones called differentially abundant and the false-positive rate across all healthy-donor time intervals. The authors expected biological variance in healthy repertoires might increase further over much longer intervals such as months to years.

V is trimmed back by 8 bases and J by 2 bases, and the junction contains 9 bases that no gene match accounts for. Via the germline V gene, CDR1 is SQVTM and CDR2 ANQGSEA. Inclusive of the bounding cysteine and phenylalanine, the CDR3 is 14 residues long. Here the CDR3 DNA is all that survives: 42 bases in frame from base 1. The immunoSEQ Assay, which relies on bias-controlled multiplex PCR amplification of genomic DNA, was used to profile TCRbeta CDR3 regions. The original pipeline was this. The absolute abundance of each unique TCRbeta CDR3 region was quantified after sequences were collapsed and filtered. Differential abundance was tested with a binomial (Fisher-equivalent) model and with a beta-binomial model adding time-dependent variance fitted from healthy donors. Clones with fewer than 5 combined templates were excluded, and clones with Benjamini-Hochberg FDR below 0.01 were called differentially abundant. The form v = (b*log(k)+a)^2 was used to model beta-binomial variance as a function of total template count across the two samples. TCRdb took over this immuneACCESS table, retaining in-frame rearrangements with V and J assigned. Such tables are incomplete; in checked studies, under half of the missing clones stem from an unresolved V gene, and the remainder is unexplained. Clonal size and the V and J genes are those of that table, whereas D and trimming came from the DNA. This sample holds 80,000 or so clones; roughly four fifths were observed only once. The biggest ten clones account for around 19% of the sample.

As concerns this clone: Its target antigen remains unknown. Base qualities were left out, and no much larger clone turns up one base away.

No immune events, such as infections, were documented for the healthy donors during the collection period. Blood repertoires from healthy donors were used as a training cohort for calibrating time-dependent variance in a beta-binomial model of differential abundance of T-cell clones. The training cohort was composed of around ten healthy donors, 3 female and 7 male. Donor ages ranged from 29 to 64 years, with an average of about 41 years. Obtained from a commercial supplier, whole blood was collected from each healthy donor at three time points set 2 to 3 weeks apart. Genomic DNA was extracted from unsorted whole blood for immunosequencing.

The specimen sequenced was blood. The sequence was obtained from a person aged 18 to 70 in good health. Here the chain combines TRBV29-1 and TRBJ2-3; 8 bases in between match TRBD2. CDR3 sequence: CSSTSGGVTDTQYF. Here is the DNA: TGCAGCTCGACTTCGGGAGGGGTCACAGATACGCAGTATTTT.